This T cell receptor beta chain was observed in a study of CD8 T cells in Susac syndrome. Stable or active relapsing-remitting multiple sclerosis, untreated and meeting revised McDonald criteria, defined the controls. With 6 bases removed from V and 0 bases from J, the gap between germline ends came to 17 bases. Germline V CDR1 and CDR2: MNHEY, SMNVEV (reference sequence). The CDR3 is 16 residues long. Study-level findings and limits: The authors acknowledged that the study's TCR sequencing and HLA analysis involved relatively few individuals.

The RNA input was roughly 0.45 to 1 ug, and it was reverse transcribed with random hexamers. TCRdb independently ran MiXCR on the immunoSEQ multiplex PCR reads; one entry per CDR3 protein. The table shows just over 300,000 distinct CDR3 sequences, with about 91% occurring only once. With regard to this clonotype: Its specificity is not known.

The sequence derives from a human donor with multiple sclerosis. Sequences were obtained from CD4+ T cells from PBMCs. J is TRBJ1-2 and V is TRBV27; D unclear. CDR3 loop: CASSLHLTGSNYGYTF. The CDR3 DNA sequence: TGTGCCAGCAGCCTCCATTTAACCGGATCTAACTATGGCTACACCTTC.